These T cell receptor beta chains were read from a single sample in a study of T-cell reconstitution after alpha-beta-depleted transplantation in children. Each CDR3 protein gets one entry after TCRdb re-called the PCR reads with MiXCR. The sample holds about 70,000 distinct CDR3 sequences; 11% are singletons and the top ten take about 13%. The sample was PBMCs, taken before TCRalphabeta/CD19-depleted stem cell transplant. Source of these receptors: a boy aged 5 to 17 with acute myeloid leukemia, due to receive a stem cell transplant. The CDR3 runs from the conserved cysteine through the conserved F or W. The D gene is left open where the match is weak. Part of the rows lack a size; the others show once, few, many or a class for expanded clones.

NA,TRBV4-1,TRBJ2-3,many,CASSQLDKGPPTDTQYF,TGCGCCAGCAGCCAACTGGACAAGGGGCCTCCCACAGATACGCAGTATTTT
TRBD2,TRBV28,TRBJ2-7,many,CASRPPSGRDEQYF,TGTGCCAGCAGACCCCCTAGCGGGAGGGATGAGCAGTACTTC
TRBD2,TRBV7-8,TRBJ2-1,many,CASSPGLAGGSYNEQFF,TGTGCCAGCAGCCCGGGACTAGCGGGAGGTTCCTACAATGAGCAGTTCTTC
TRBD2,TRBV4-2,TRBJ2-1,NA,CASSHQGTSGGPHEQFF,TGTGCCAGCAGCCACCAAGGGACTAGCGGGGGGCCCCATGAGCAGTTCTTC
NA,TRBV12-3/TRBV12-4,TRBJ2-7,many,CASRETTGLAYEQYF,TGTGCCAGCAGAGAAACCACGGGACTTGCCTACGAGCAGTACTTC
TRBD2,TRBV5-6,TRBJ2-1,many,CASSLSLAGVYNEQFF,TGTGCCAGCAGCTTGAGTCTAGCGGGGGTCTACAATGAGCAGTTCTTC
NA,TRBV27,TRBJ2-1,many,CASSLYTGRGYNEQFF,TGTGCCAGCAGCCTATATACAGGGAGGGGCTACAATGAGCAGTTCTTC
TRBD2,TRBV20-1,TRBJ2-5,many,CSAGGLAGNKETQYF,TGCAGTGCTGGGGGGTTAGCGGGGAATAAAGAGACCCAGTACTTC
TRBD1,TRBV5-1,TRBJ2-3,many,CASSFNRDRGGTDTQYF,TGCGCCAGCAGTTTTAACCGGGACAGGGGAGGAACAGATACGCAGTATTTT
TRBD2,TRBV20-1,TRBJ2-1,many,CSASSLAGYNEQFF,TGCAGTGCTAGCTCTCTAGCGGGGTACAATGAGCAGTTCTTC
NA,TRBV20-1,TRBJ2-5,many,CSASTGDWETQYF,TGCAGTGCTAGCACAGGAGACTGGGAGACCCAGTACTTC
NA,TRBV7-2,TRBJ2-7,many,CASSPAPPWGEQYF,TGTGCCAGCAGCCCTGCACCTCCATGGGGCGAGCAGTACTTC
NA,TRBV6-2/TRBV6-3,TRBJ2-1,many,CASSSLREQFF,TGTGCCAGCAGCTCTCTCCGTGAGCAGTTCTTC
NA,TRBV19,TRBJ1-1,few,CASSTYRQPNTEAFF,TGTGCCAGTAGTACCTACAGACAGCCGAACACTGAAGCTTTCTTT
NA,TRBV9,TRBJ2-6,NA,CASGLGLISGANVLTF,TGTGCCAGCGGGCTCGGTTTGATCTCTGGGGCCAACGTCCTGACTTTC
NA,TRBV27,TRBJ1-3,many,CASSPYGGGNTIYF,TGTGCCAGCAGTCCCTACGGTGGAGGAAACACCATATATTTT
TRBD1,TRBV10-3,TRBJ1-6,many,CAIRPDRQNSPLHF,TGTGCCATCAGACCGGACAGGCAAAATTCACCCCTCCACTTT
TRBD1,TRBV5-1,TRBJ2-3,many,CASSPWTGGIYSDTQYF,TGCGCCAGCAGCCCCTGGACAGGGGGTATTTATTCAGATACGCAGTATTTT
NA,TRBV19,TRBJ2-5,few,CASGGIQETQYF,TGTGCCAGTGGCGGGATCCAAGAGACCCAGTACTTC
TRBD1,TRBV6-2/TRBV6-3,TRBJ1-5,few,CASSLTGGWVQPQHF,TGTGCCAGCAGTTTGACAGGGGGCTGGGTTCAGCCCCAGCATTTT
NA,TRBV5-1,TRBJ2-1,many,CASSSGGAYNEQFF,TGCGCCAGCAGCTCCGGAGGGGCTTACAATGAGCAGTTCTTC
TRBD1,TRBV29-1,TRBJ1-4,many,CSGSRQGEKLFF,TGCAGCGGCTCCCGACAGGGGGAAAAACTGTTTTTT
NA,TRBV5-1,TRBJ1-5,many,CASTIRGDQPQHF,TGCGCCAGCACCATTAGGGGGGATCAGCCCCAGCATTTT
TRBD1,TRBV7-8,TRBJ2-6,many,CASSLPSTGKERTGANVLTF,TGTGCCAGCAGCTTACCTTCGACAGGGAAGGAGCGGACTGGGGCCAACGTCCTGACTTTC
NA,TRBV12-3/TRBV12-4,TRBJ1-6,many,CASSPRSSYNSPLHF,TGTGCCAGCAGCCCACGGTCCTCCTATAATTCACCCCTCCACTTT
TRBD2,TRBV11-1,TRBJ2-1,many,CASSFGLAGAFNEQFF,TGTGCCAGCAGCTTCGGCTTAGCGGGAGCTTTTAATGAGCAGTTCTTC
TRBD1,TRBV20-1,TRBJ2-3,many,CSAIEPTGAKGKRQYF,TGCAGTGCTATCGAACCGACAGGGGCCAAGGGGAAAAGGCAGTATTTT
NA,TRBV7-2,TRBJ1-1,many,CASRPQTGNTEAFF,TGTGCCAGCAGACCCCAGACAGGGAACACTGAAGCTTTCTTT
TRBD1,TRBV20-1,TRBJ2-6,many,CSAPNRGSESGANVLTF,TGCAGTGCGCCGAACAGGGGATCTGAGTCTGGGGCCAACGTCCTGACTTTC
TRBD1,TRBV10-3,TRBJ1-1,NA,CAISEGTGEAFF,TGTGCCATCAGTGAAGGGACAGGTGAAGCTTTCTTT
NA,TRBV7-8,TRBJ1-1,many,CASSFPVGSTEAFF,TGTGCCAGCAGCTTCCCCGTGGGGAGTACTGAAGCTTTCTTT
TRBD2,TRBV27,TRBJ2-1,NA,CASKGGGAYNEQFF,TGTGCCAGCAAGGGCGGGGGAGCCTACAATGAGCAGTTCTTC
TRBD2,TRBV20-1,TRBJ2-4,many,CSASGTSGKELLAKNIQYF,TGCAGTGCTAGTGGGACTAGCGGGAAAGAACTGTTAGCCAAAAACATTCAGTACTTC
TRBD1,TRBV27,TRBJ2-5,many,CASSLGQGAGEETQYF,TGTGCCAGCAGTCTTGGACAGGGGGCTGGGGAAGAGACCCAGTACTTC
TRBD1,TRBV7-6,TRBJ2-2,many,CASSFLTGGESGELFF,TGTGCCAGCAGCTTTTTAACAGGGGGCGAGTCCGGGGAGCTGTTTTTT
TRBD2,TRBV7-2,TRBJ2-7,many,CASSLRGGSEQYF,TGTGCCAGCAGCTTACGGGGGGGGAGCGAGCAGTACTTC
TRBD1,TRBV19,TRBJ2-1,many,CASTPGTGSNEQFF,TGTGCCAGTACCCCAGGGACAGGGAGCAATGAGCAGTTCTTC
NA,TRBV11-2,TRBJ1-4,NA,CASSLFRQGSEKLFF,TGTGCCAGCAGCTTATTTAGGCAGGGAAGTGAAAAACTGTTTTTT
TRBD2,TRBV9,TRBJ2-1,many,CASSVDPSGGYNEQFF,TGTGCCAGCAGCGTAGATCCAAGCGGGGGCTACAATGAGCAGTTCTTC
TRBD2,TRBV12-3/TRBV12-4,TRBJ2-2,many,CASSSTLGLAGLTGELFF,TGTGCCAGCAGTTCCACCCTCGGACTAGCGGGACTCACCGGGGAGCTGTTTTTT
NA,TRBV4-2,TRBJ2-1,many,CASTQGRSYNEQFF,TGTGCCAGCACCCAAGGACGCTCCTACAATGAGCAGTTCTTC
NA,TRBV20-1,TRBJ1-5,many,CSARPNNQPQHF,TGCAGTGCTAGACCGAATAATCAGCCCCAGCATTTT
NA,TRBV7-8,TRBJ1-1,few,CASSSTGYTEAFF,TGTGCCAGCAGTTCTACAGGTTACACTGAAGCTTTCTTT
NA,TRBV7-6,TRBJ2-1,many,CASSLGAGPLNEQFF,TGTGCCAGCAGCTTAGGTGCGGGCCCCCTTAATGAGCAGTTCTTC
TRBD2,TRBV12-3/TRBV12-4,TRBJ2-7,many,CASRTSGPPYEQYF,TGTGCCAGCAGGACTAGCGGACCTCCTTACGAGCAGTACTTC
NA,TRBV7-9,TRBJ2-7,NA,CASSHPRQTSYEQYF,TGTGCCAGCAGCCATCCCCGACAGACCTCCTACGAGCAGTACTTC
NA,TRBV7-9,TRBJ1-2,many,CASSPGRRRYGYTF,TGTGCCAGCAGCCCCGGGAGGAGACGCTATGGCTACACCTTC
TRBD2,TRBV10-3,TRBJ2-1,few,CAITPGGGEQFF,TGTGCCATCACTCCCGGGGGGGGTGAGCAGTTCTTC
TRBD1,TRBV5-1,TRBJ1-4,many,CASSLEPGTGGEKLFF,TGCGCCAGCAGCTTGGAACCCGGGACAGGGGGCGAAAAACTGTTTTTT
TRBD1,TRBV27,TRBJ1-4,many,CASSADRGPNEKLFF,TGTGCCAGCAGTGCAGACAGGGGGCCGAATGAAAAACTGTTTTTT
NA,TRBV12-3/TRBV12-4,TRBJ1-1,many,CASSLVSRWAFF,TGTGCCAGCAGTTTAGTTTCTAGGTGGGCTTTCTTT
TRBD1,TRBV12-3/TRBV12-4,TRBJ2-7,many,CASSSSRPGQPYF,TGTGCCAGCAGTTCAAGCCGACCGGGACAGCCGTACTTC
TRBD2,TRBV27,TRBJ2-7,many,CASSQDGTSGYEQYF,TGTGCCAGCAGCCAAGACGGGACTAGCGGCTACGAGCAGTACTTC
TRBD1,TRBV7-9,TRBJ2-1,many,CASSFRGNYNEQFF,TGTGCCAGCAGCTTCAGGGGGAACTACAATGAGCAGTTCTTC